This paragraph covers one TCR beta chain sequence. Its antigen is not identified. This record comes from a study of type 1 regulatory T cells. About the study: T-allo10 is a Tr1-enriched, alloantigen-specific CD4 T cell product made in vitro.

V was clipped by 5 bases and J by 1 base, with 9 bases between them. CDR3 length: 13 amino acids. CDR1 is SGHDT and CDR2 is YYEEEE in the germline V gene. One entry per CDR3 protein results from TCRdb running MiXCR on the reads. Among 25,000 or so distinct CDR3 sequences listed, around half were seen once. The receptor's source is a human donor in good health. Sequencing used cultured T cells, either the whole culture or a sorted T cell fraction (not recorded which). The J gene is TRBJ1-2, the V gene TRBV5-6; weak D call: TRBD1 (5 bases). CDR3 loop: CASRSTVNYGYTF. The CDR3 DNA follows: TGTGCCAGCAGGTCGACAGTTAACTATGGCTACACCTTC.